The next 31 T cell receptor beta chains were all read from a single sample in a study of blood T cells in healthy people across ages. Primers used in a second PCR of roughly 6 to 12 cycles were a sample-barcoded 5' primer and a J-beta primer mix. MiXCR, applied by TCRdb to the 5' RACE reads, yields one record per CDR3 protein. The sample comprises some 1 million distinct CDR3 sequences, 45% of which are singletons, and approximately 20% rests with the top ten. Input material: blood. Source of these receptors: a woman aged 55-70 years in good health.

This chain joins TRBV6-5 and TRBJ2-1; either TRBD1 or TRBD2 may fit D (5 bases each). The V gene's germline CDR1 is MNHEY and CDR2 SVGAGI. The CDR3 covers 15 residues. Trimming pared 0 bases from V and 8 bases from J, leaving 14 bases between. The CDR3 nucleotides are TGTGCCAGCAGTTACTCGTTTGGGGGTTCTTATGAGCAGTTCTTC. This gives the protein CASSYSFGGSYEQFF.

This clonotype was observed a handful of times. The chain carries TRBV20-1 and TRBJ2-3, with 8 bases lining up with TRBD2. The CDR3 is 14 amino acids. In germline, CDR1 is DFQATT, CDR2 SNEGSKA (reference sequence). Trimming cost V 6 bases and J 1 base; bases outside gene matches: 6. The CDR3 DNA follows: TGCAGTGCCGGGGGGGCAGGGGGCACAGATACGCAGTATTTT. It yields the protein CSAGGAGGTDTQYF.

The CDR3 nucleotides are TGCAGTGCTAGGGACAGGGGAGGGAGAAACACCATATATTTT. Its translation is CSARDRGGRNTIYF. The chain couples TRBV20-1 to TRBJ1-3, with 9 bases that match TRBD1. V lost 3 bases and J lost 5; bases outside the gene matches: 5. Germline CDR1 is DFQATT and CDR2 is SNEGSKA (reference sequence). CDR3 size: 14 residues.

This rearrangement joins TRBV25-1 to TRBJ1-5, with TRBD1 as a possible D gene (5 bases). Trimming shortened V by 3 bases and J by 9 bases, and 15 bases separated the two germline ends. CDR1 is MGHDK and CDR2 is SYGVNS in the germline V gene. The CDR3 covers 14 residues. The CDR3 loop reads CASSDHRGSGPQHF. CDR3 in DNA: TGTGCCAGCAGTGACCACCGGGGGAGTGGGCCCCAGCATTTT. The full variable domain, in which reference TRBV25-1 and TRBJ1-5 provide the parts outside the CDR3, is EADIYQTPRYLVIGTGKKITLECSQTMGHDKMYWYQQDPGMELHLIHYSYGVNSTEKGDLSSESTVSRIRTEHFPLTLESARPSHTSQYLCASSDHRGSGPQHFGDGTRLSIL.

The gene calls are TRBV6-5 and TRBJ1-1; D is ambiguous. The CDR3 sequence is 14 residues long. The germline gives CDR1 MNHEY, CDR2 SVGAGI. Trimming left V 0 bases short and J 2 bases short, with 7 bases between. The CDR3 bases are TGTGCCAGCAGTTACTCGAACACAAACACTGAAGCTTTCTTT. It specifies CASSYSNTNTEAFF.

The chain combines TRBV20-1 with TRBJ2-1; 7 bases map to TRBD2. Germline CDR1 reads DFQATT; CDR2 reads SNEGSKA (reference sequence). CDR3 size: 13 residues. V was clipped by 3 bases and J by 9 bases; unmatched bases: 8. This chain's CDR3 is CSARRLREREQFF. The CDR3 bases are TGCAGTGCTAGGCGGCTGCGGGAGCGTGAGCAGTTCTTC.

The rearrangement links TRBV20-1 to TRBJ2-7; 12 bases agree with TRBD1. This CDR3 is 17 amino acids long. V shed 3 bases and J 4 bases; nucleotides not matched to a gene: 13. Germline CDR1 and CDR2: DFQATT and SNEGSKA (reference sequence). DNA of the CDR3: TGCAGTGCTAGCCCAAGAGGGGGGACAGGGGGCGCTTACGAGCAGTACTTC. Translating it yields CSASPRGGTGGAYEQYF.

This chain uses TRBV14 with TRBJ2-7; 10 bases agree with TRBD2. The junction had 4 bases not matched to a gene; V was cut back by 3 bases and J by 2 bases. Germline V gene lookup returns CDR1 SGHDN and CDR2 FVKESK. This CDR3 is built from 15 residues. The CDR3 reads CASSHGLAEPYEQYF. The DNA for the CDR3 is TGTGCCAGCAGCCACGGACTAGCGGAGCCCTACGAGCAGTACTTC.

CDR3 region: CSAITFEAGVRYNEQFF. In DNA, the CDR3 is TGCAGTGCTATTACCTTCGAGGCGGGAGTACGATACAATGAGCAGTTCTTC. The chain links TRBV20-1 to TRBJ2-1; 7 bases agree with TRBD2. J was trimmed by 4 bases and V by 4 bases; bases with no gene match: 16. The CDR3 covers 17 residues. Germline V gives CDR1 DFQATT, CDR2 SNEGSKA (reference sequence).

This chain uses TRBV11-2 with TRBJ2-5; D is unresolved. Germline loops: CDR1 SGHAT, CDR2 FQNNGV. The germline V and J ends were trimmed by 6 bases and 11 bases, with 19 bases remaining between them. This CDR3 region has 13 residues. The CDR3 reads CASSLVVLNEQYF. CDR3 bases: TGTGCCAGCAGTCTAGTGGTGCTTAATGAGCAGTACTTC.

CDR3 nucleotide sequence: TGTGCCAGCAGCGTATACGGTGTATCTGAAGCTTTCTTT. Its translation is CASSVYGVSEAFF. The chain employs TRBV5-6 and TRBJ1-1, with D unresolved. The CDR3 extends over 13 amino acids. Germline values: CDR1 SGHDT, CDR2 YYEEEE. Trimming shortened V by 4 bases and J by 6 bases, and 13 bases separated the two germline ends. The whole variable domain, remainder taken from reference TRBV5-6 and TRBJ1-1, is DAGVTQSPTHLIKTRGQQVTLRCSPKSGHDTVSWYQQALGQGPQFIFQYYEEEERQRGNFPDRFSGHQFPNYSSELNVNALLLGDSALYLCASSVYGVSEAFFGQGTRLTVV.

V gene TRBV9 combines with J gene TRBJ2-3; D is uncertain. Germline CDR1 SGDLS, CDR2 YYNGEE. CDR3 length: 14 amino acids. V was pared by 0 bases and J by 1 base, with 6 bases between. The CDR3 bases are TGTGCCAGCAGCGTAGAGTCTCGCACAGATACGCAGTATTTT. Amino acid sequence: CASSVESRTDTQYF.

The chain carries TRBV27 and TRBJ2-3; a possible D gene is TRBD1 (6 bases). From germline, CDR1 is MNHEY and CDR2 SMNVEV (reference sequence). Deletions cut 6 bases from V and 6 bases from J, with 16 bases between. CDR3 length: 14 amino acids. The CDR3 reads CASRQGTARDTQYF. In nucleotides, the CDR3 is TGTGCCAGCAGGCAGGGGACCGCACGGGATACGCAGTATTTT.

This clonotype was counted between two and nine times. V usage is TRBV12-3 or TRBV12-4 and J usage is TRBJ1-2, with unresolved D. CDR3 length: 15 residues. V was trimmed by 5 bases and J by 1 base, leaving 14 bases between them. The CDR3 loop reads CASSESNLHNYGYTF. CDR3 nucleotides: TGTGCCAGCAGTGAAAGTAACCTCCATAACTATGGCTACACCTTC.

This clonotype occurred a few times. The V and J genes are TRBV7-3 and TRBJ2-1, with 9 bases that match TRBD2. CDR3 length: 20 amino acids. The V and J ends lost 1 base and 6 bases, in that order; junction bases with no gene match: 19. Germline CDR1 and CDR2: SGHTA and FQGTGA. The CDR3 loop is CASSLMGSGASGKRTNEQFF. In nucleotides, the CDR3 is TGTGCCAGCAGCTTAATGGGAAGCGGGGCTAGCGGGAAGAGGACCAATGAGCAGTTCTTC.

The chain uses TRBV24-1 and TRBJ2-1; no reliable D call. The V end was cut by 4 bases, the J end by 2 bases, with 5 bases between. This CDR3 spans 13 amino acids. In germline, CDR1 is KGHDR, CDR2 SFDVKD. The CDR3 reads CATSDQAYNEQFF. The CDR3 coding sequence is TGTGCCACCAGTGACCAAGCCTACAATGAGCAGTTCTTC.

In its sample, this clonotype was seen a few times. The rearrangement joins TRBV20-1 to TRBJ2-1; D gene uncertain. V was pared by 5 bases and J by 8 bases, with 16 bases between. CDR3 size: 13 residues. Germline assignment: CDR1 DFQATT and CDR2 SNEGSKA (reference sequence). The CDR3 loop reads CSAPQILGDEQFF. CDR3 nucleotides: TGCAGTGCTCCCCAGATCTTGGGTGATGAGCAGTTCTTC.

This clonotype was picked up a small number of times. The chain joins TRBV20-1 to TRBJ2-3; unclear D gene. The CDR3 spans 13 residues. Trimming cost V 1 base and J 8 bases, with 13 bases left between them. Germline V gene data show CDR1 as DFQATT and CDR2 as SNEGSKA (reference sequence). DNA for the CDR3: TGCAGTGCTAGAGCGGGCTCCTGGGGTACGCAGTATTTT. Amino acids: CSARAGSWGTQYF.

This clonotype showed up just a few times. The chain carries TRBV12-3 or TRBV12-4 and TRBJ2-3; D is perhaps TRBD1 (6 bases). V shed 6 bases and J shed 2 bases, with 12 bases lying between them. The CDR3 is 14 amino acids. The CDR3 nucleotides are TGTGCCAGCAGCAGCACAGGGCCCACAGATACGCAGTATTTT. This gives the protein CASSSTGPTDTQYF.

The rearrangement joins TRBV3-1 to TRBJ1-6; D unclear. From germline, CDR1 is LGHDT and CDR2 YNNKEL (reference sequence). The V and J ends lost 6 bases and 5 bases respectively, with 8 bases between them. The CDR3 runs to 13 residues. CDR3 DNA: TGTGCCAGCAGACAGAGGAATAATTCACCCCTCCACTTT. It is translated as CASRQRNNSPLHF.

Regarding this clonotype: An end of the junction differs from the germline gene, which may be a read error. The genes are TRBV29-1 and TRBJ2-5; a weak D match, TRBD1 (5 bases). This CDR3 spans 14 amino acids. In germline, CDR1 is SQVTM, CDR2 ANQGSEA. CDR3 amino acids: CSVKETVSQETQYF. As DNA, the CDR3 is TGCAGCGTTAAAGAGACAGTTAGCCAAGAGACCCAGTACTTC.

The chain couples TRBV6-1 to TRBJ2-3, with 11 bases identical to TRBD2. Germline CDR1 and CDR2: MNHNS and SASEGT. The CDR3 runs to 15 residues. Trimming at V came to 7 bases and at J to 5 bases, leaving 8 bases not matched to a gene. The CDR3 loop is CASTTLAGVLDTQYF. CDR3 bases: TGTGCCAGCACCACACTAGCGGGAGTATTAGATACGCAGTATTTT.

About this clonotype itself: The junction departs from germline at one end; a sequencing error may be responsible. The chain has TRBV15 and TRBJ2-4; D uncertain. The CDR3 consists of 13 residues. The germline V gene encodes CDR1 LNHNV and CDR2 YYDKDF (reference sequence). CDR3 in amino acids: CATSKQAYNEQYF. CDR3 DNA: TGTGCTACCAGCAAGCAGGCGTACAATGAGCAGTACTTC.

Many counts were recorded for this clonotype. The chain links TRBV9 to TRBJ2-7, with no clear D. The V gene lost 0 bases and the J gene lost 1 base, with 8 bases spanning the gap. There are 14 residues in the CDR3. In germline, CDR1 is SGDLS, CDR2 YYNGEE. The CDR3 DNA reads as TGTGCCAGCAGCGTAGGTCTAGGGTCCTACGAGCAGTACTTC. Translation gives CASSVGLGSYEQYF.

The chain uses TRBV24-1 and TRBJ2-5, with D perhaps TRBD1 (6 bases). This CDR3 is built from 15 residues. Trimming pared 3 bases from V and 3 bases from J, leaving 13 bases between. Germline V gene sequence: CDR1 KGHDR, CDR2 SFDVKD. The CDR3 DNA reads TGTGCCACCAGTGATCCTCGACAGGTCGAAGAGACCCAGTACTTC. Encoded protein: CATSDPRQVEETQYF.

On this clonotype itself: This may arise from a read error, as a much more abundant clone is one base away. The gene calls are TRBV15 and TRBJ2-7; D unresolved. Germline V CDR1 and CDR2: LNHNV, YYDKDF (reference sequence). The CDR3 consists of 17 residues. The CDR3 loop reads CTTSRDRPEVASYEQYF. DNA for the CDR3: TGTACCACCAGCAGAGATCGCCCTGAGGTAGCTTCCTACGAGCAGTACTTC.

This clonotype has more than one count but fewer than ten. The conserved closing phenylalanine or tryptophan is absent in this CDR3, likely reflecting a read error. The limits of the CDR3 on the DNA are not certain, so only TCRdb's listed CDR3 is given. The chain carries TRBV21-1 and TRBJ2-4; the table's D call of TRBD2 was not tested on the DNA. TRBV21-1 is a listed pseudogene. The CDR3 is 19 residues long, ends included. CDR3: CASSTKTGTSGPSQKHSVL.

There are a few counts of this clonotype. This chain connects TRBV7-9 to TRBJ2-3, with D unclear. V lost 2 bases and J lost 0, with 9 bases in between. CDR1 SEHNR and CDR2 FQNEAQ come from the germline V gene (reference sequence). The CDR3 totals 15 residues. CDR3 in amino acids: CASSLWAPSTDTQYF. The CDR3 coding sequence is TGTGCCAGCAGCTTATGGGCCCCTAGCACAGATACGCAGTATTTT.

For the CDR3, the DNA is TGTGCCAGCAGGGGGACTAGCGGGGTTTACAATGAGCAGTTCTTC. Encoded protein: CASRGTSGVYNEQFF. J is TRBJ2-1 and V is TRBV12-3 or TRBV12-4, with TRBD2 identical over 13 bases. J lost 4 bases, V lost 6 bases, and 3 bases had no gene match. The CDR3 has 15 amino acids.

The chain has TRBV20-1 and TRBJ2-3, with 9 bases fitting TRBD2. The germline gives CDR1 DFQATT, CDR2 SNEGSKA (reference sequence). The CDR3 is 15 residues long. The CDR3 region has the DNA TGCAGCCCTACCCCCGGGACTAGCTCCACAGATACGCAGTATTTT. This encodes CSPTPGTSSTDTQYF.

This clonotype has just one count. The chain carries TRBV11-2 and TRBJ2-7; D is uncertain. The germline V gene encodes CDR1 SGHAT and CDR2 FQNNGV. The CDR3 spans 17 residues. Trimming stripped 6 bases from V and 7 bases from J, with 28 bases between. Written as DNA, the CDR3 is TGTGCCAGCAGTTACAGAAGTCCGGAGAGCTCCTACAATGAGCAGTACTTC. Protein sequence: CASSYRSPESSYNEQYF. The entire variable domain, with the rest obtained from reference TRBV11-2 and TRBJ2-7, is as follows: EAGVAQSPRYKIIEKRQSVAFWCNPISGHATLYWYQQILGQGPKLLIQFQNNGVVDDSQLPKDRFSAERLKGVDSTLKIQPAKLEDSAVYLCASSYRSPESSYNEQYFGPGTRLTVT.